This is a list of T cell receptor beta chains from one sample in a study of blood T cell repertoires in COVID-19. The method was immunoSEQ multiplex PCR; TCRdb's version includes in-frame clones alone and lacks a portion of them. The data contain 29,000 or so clones, 80% to 85% of them singletons. The sequenced sample consisted of peripheral blood. The receptor source for this set is an elderly man with active COVID-19. Both conserved end residues are part of each CDR3. The D gene is left open where the match is weak. Expanded clones get a size class; other rows say once, few or many, or leave the size out.

>few|TRBJ1-1|TRBV30|NA
TGTGCCTGGAGCTTGACAAAAAACACTGAAGCTTTCTTT
CAWSLTKNTEAFF
>NA|TRBJ2-4|TRBV4-2|TRBD2
TGTGCCAGCAGCCAGGACTATAAGGTTGGCGGGGGGGCCAAAAACATTCAGTACTTC
CASSQDYKVGGGAKNIQYF
>NA|TRBJ1-1|TRBV3-1/TRBV3-2|TRBD1
TGTGCCAGCAGCCCCGGGGGACAGCAGAACACTGAAGCTTTCTTT
CASSPGGQQNTEAFF
>NA|TRBJ2-2|TRBV3-1/TRBV3-2|NA
TGTGCCAGCAGCTCGAGGGGGGAGCTGTTTTTT
CASSSRGELFF
>once|TRBJ2-7|TRBV27|TRBD2
TGTGCCAGCAGCCCTATTTCTGGCGGGGGGGCCGGAACCTTC
CASSPISGGGAGTF
>NA|TRBJ2-6|TRBV3-1/TRBV3-2|NA
TGTGCCAGCAGCCAAGGACTCGCTAGGTCTGGGGCCAACGTCCTGACTTTC
CASSQGLARSGANVLTF
>few|TRBJ2-2|TRBV9|NA
TGTGCCAGCAGCCCCCGAGGGCTCGACCTTAACACCGGGGAGCTGTTTTTT
CASSPRGLDLNTGELFF
>NA|TRBJ1-4|TRBV4-1|NA
TGCGCCAGCAGCCAGGGGCCGCCCCGGGGGGCTAATGAAAAACTGTTTTTT
CASSQGPPRGANEKLFF
>few|TRBJ1-2|TRBV29-1|NA
TGCAGCGTGGGGGGTAGGAACTATGGCTACACCTTC
CSVGGRNYGYTF
>NA|TRBJ1-6|TRBV5-8|TRBD1
TGTGCCAGCAGTTTGGACAGGGCCTATAATTCACCCCTCCACTTT
CASSLDRAYNSPLHF
>NA|TRBJ2-7|TRBV10-2|NA
TGCGCCAGCAGACAGGGTACCACCTACGAGCAGTACTTC
CASRQGTTYEQYF
>once|TRBJ1-2|TRBV6-5|NA
TGTGCCAGCCGAGACGGCGGGGGGCTTGACTATGGCTACACCTTC
CASRDGGGLDYGYTF
>few|TRBJ2-1|TRBV30|TRBD2
TGTGCCTGGAGTCCACGTCGGACTAGCGGGAAGAATGAGCAGTTCTTC
CAWSPRRTSGKNEQFF
>NA|TRBJ1-6|TRBV30|TRBD1
TGTGCCTGGAGGGTCTGGTCGACAGGGAGCAATTCACCCCTCCACTTT
CAWRVWSTGSNSPLHF
>NA|TRBJ2-2|TRBV30|NA
TGTGCCTGGAATCCGGGACTTAAGCCCGGGGAGCTGTTTTTT
CAWNPGLKPGELFF
>NA|TRBJ1-2|TRBV10-3|NA
TGTGCCATCAGGGGGACGGCGGGGGACTATGGCTACACCTTC
CAIRGTAGDYGYTF
>once|TRBJ2-3|TRBV7-9|TRBD2
TGTGCCAGCAGCTTGAGCCTAGCGGAAGATACGCAGTATTTT
CASSLSLAEDTQYF
>NA|TRBJ2-1|TRBV4-2|TRBD2
TGTGCCAGCAGCCCCGGGACTAGCGGGGGGGCCCTAGAGCAGTTCTTC
CASSPGTSGGALEQFF
>NA|TRBJ1-5|TRBV6-4|NA
TGTGCCAGCAGTTATAATAGCAATCAGCCCCAGCATTTT
CASSYNSNQPQHF
>NA|TRBJ1-1|TRBV28|NA
TGTGCCAGCAGTTTATCTGGCGGCGGAACTGAAGCTTTCTTT
CASSLSGGGTEAFF
>NA|TRBJ1-4|TRBV6-5|NA
TGTGCCAGCAGTCTAGAAGCAACTAATGAAAAACTGTTTTTT
CASSLEATNEKLFF
>NA|TRBJ2-2|TRBV10-1|NA
TGCGCCAGCAGTCAGGGCAGTACCGGGGAGCTGTTTTTT
CASSQGSTGELFF
>NA|TRBJ1-6|TRBV5-1|TRBD1
TGCGCCAGCAGCTTGGGGGACAGGGCTTCACCCCTCCACTTT
CASSLGDRASPLHF
>NA|TRBJ1-6|TRBV30|NA
TGTGCCTGGAGGTCCCTCGGGATAAATTCACCCCTCCACTTT
CAWRSLGINSPLHF
>NA|TRBJ1-1|TRBV12-3/TRBV12-4|NA
TGTGCCAGCAGTCCTGACAGTGAAGCTTTCTTT
CASSPDSEAFF
>NA|TRBJ2-6|TRBV19|NA
TGTGCCAGTAGTATAGGTCGACAAGTCTCTGGGGCCAACGTCCTGACTTTC
CASSIGRQVSGANVLTF
>NA|TRBJ2-5|TRBV18|NA
TGTGCCAGCTCCCTGAGGGGGGAGACCCAGTACTTC
CASSLRGETQYF
>few|TRBJ1-1|TRBV6-4|NA
TGTGCCAGCAGTGACTCGCAGGGTACGAACACTGAAGCTTTCTTT
CASSDSQGTNTEAFF